The 25 T cell receptor beta chains listed next were all sequenced from one sample in a study of beta chain features in type 1 diabetes. Overall study findings and caveats: Shortening of TCRB CDR3s, moderate but significant, appeared in all four CD4+ subsets of Type 1 diabetes patients.

The investigators reverse transcribed all of the isolated RNA, so they sequenced expressed TCRB transcripts. The assay was immunoSEQ multiplex PCR, and TCRdb's table has in-frame clones only and misses some. Found here are nearly 700,000 clones, roughly 12% of them singletons; the top ten hold 0.022%. Antigens for these TCRs are unknown. The sequenced material came from naive CD4+ T cells from blood. These receptors were obtained from a man aged 18-30 years with type 1 diabetes.

The chain has TRBV30 and TRBJ1-5, with a possible D match to TRBD1 (5 bases). V was pared by 2 bases and J by 6 bases, with 11 bases between. Germline CDR1 GTSNPN, CDR2 SVGIG (reference sequence). The CDR3 consists of 13 residues. This CDR3 is CAWSPPGSQPQHF. CDR3 in DNA: TGTGCCTGGAGTCCACCAGGGAGTCAGCCCCAGCATTTT.

This chain uses TRBV30 with TRBJ2-7; a possible D gene is TRBD1 (5 bases). V was clipped by 0 bases and J by 0 bases, with 9 bases between them. The germline CDR1 and CDR2 sequences are GTSNPN and SVGIG (reference sequence). The CDR3 length is 14 residues. In DNA, the CDR3 is TGTGCCTGGAGTGTAGGGGCAAGCTCCTACGAGCAGTACTTC. The encoded protein is CAWSVGASSYEQYF.

This clone was seen a handful of times. The V gene is TRBV20-1, the J gene TRBJ2-1; possibly TRBD1 for D (6 bases). Deletions cut 7 bases from V and 15 bases from J, with 19 bases between. CDR3 length: 11 residues. In germline, CDR1 is DFQATT, CDR2 SNEGSKA (reference sequence). CDR3 sequence: CSVRGRTDWFF. For the CDR3, the DNA is TGCAGTGTCAGGGGTAGGACAGATTGGTTCTTC.

For this clone: Other DNA sequences in the sample encode the same CDR3. This chain joins TRBV5-4 and TRBJ1-1; D is undetermined. Trimming removed 0 bases from V and 1 base from J, with 4 bases in between. CDR1 SGHNT and CDR2 YYREEE come from the germline V gene (reference sequence). This CDR3 is 13 amino acids long. CDR3 nucleotides: TGTGCCAGCAGCTTGGCCGGGAACACTGAAGCTTTCTTT. Amino acids: CASSLAGNTEAFF.

V and J are TRBV2 and TRBJ2-6, with D perhaps TRBD2 (5 bases). The CDR3 length is 14 residues. Trimming removed 10 bases from V and 0 bases from J, with 10 bases in between. CDR1 and CDR2 (germline): SNHLY, FYNNEI. The CDR3 region has the DNA TGTGCCACCGATGGGAGCTCTGGGGCCAACGTCCTGACTTTC. This translates into CATDGSSGANVLTF.

The V call is TRBV6-5, the J call TRBJ1-6; TRBD1 matches 7 bases. V trimming: 5 bases; J trimming: 10 bases; junction bases outside the gene matches: 11. CDR3 length: 15 residues. Germline V lookup: CDR1 MNHEY, CDR2 SVGAGI. The CDR3 spells CASSIRGQPNSPLHF. In DNA, the CDR3 is TGTGCCAGCAGTATACGGGGACAGCCAAACTCACCCCTCCACTTT.

V and J are TRBV7-6 and TRBJ1-4; 8 bases match TRBD1. Germline V lookup: CDR1 SGHVS, CDR2 FNYEAQ. The CDR3 length is 13 residues. V dropped 5 bases and J dropped 7; count of bases not matched to a gene: 3. The CDR3 spells CASSPGQGEKLFF. The CDR3 DNA reads TGTGCCAGCAGCCCTGGACAGGGTGAAAAACTGTTTTTT.

There are a few counts of this clone. V is TRBV5-1 and J is TRBJ1-1; 8 bases align to TRBD1. CDR1 is SGHRS and CDR2 is YFSETQ in the germline V gene. V dropped 0 bases and J dropped 8; count of bases not matched to a gene: 6. The CDR3 sequence is 14 residues long. As DNA, the CDR3 is TGCGCCAGCAGCTTGGTATCCTGGACAGGGGAAGCTTTCTTT. This gives the protein CASSLVSWTGEAFF.

The V call is TRBV10-3, the J call TRBJ2-1; TRBD2 matches 7 bases. The length of the CDR3 is 13 residues. The germline CDR1 and CDR2 sequences are ENHRY and SYGVKD. J was trimmed by 3 bases and V by 11 bases; bases with no gene match: 7. The CDR3, as DNA: TGTGCCTCCCATGGCGGGGGCTACAATGAGCAGTTCTTC. It specifies CASHGGGYNEQFF.

This rearrangement joins TRBV28 to TRBJ1-6, with 8 positions matching TRBD1. Germline values: CDR1 MDHEN, CDR2 SYDVKM. Trimming removed 7 bases from V and 3 bases from J; junction bases left unmatched: 8. This CDR3 is 16 amino acids long. The CDR3 region has the DNA TGTGCCAGCACCACCCCGGGACAGGTCTATAATTCACCCCTCCACTTT. Its protein is CASTTPGQVYNSPLHF.

V is TRBV15 and J is TRBJ1-1, with 9 nucleotides matching TRBD1. The CDR3 is made up of 16 amino acids. Germline lookup yields CDR1 LNHNV and CDR2 YYDKDF (reference sequence). V gave up 3 bases and J gave up 4 bases; unmatched junction bases: 9. The CDR3 bases are TGTGCCACCAGCAGCCGGGACAGGGCGATTCCCACTGAAGCTTTCTTT. It codes for CATSSRDRAIPTEAFF.

The chain employs TRBV5-1 and TRBJ1-2; 8 positions agree with TRBD1. CDR1 SGHRS and CDR2 YFSETQ come from the germline V gene. With V trimmed by 4 bases and J by 7 bases, 12 bases remained unmatched. This CDR3 contains 15 residues. The CDR3 bases are TGCGCCAGCAGCCAAGGGACAGGCCACCCTGGTGGCTACACCTTC. Amino acids: CASSQGTGHPGGYTF.

The rearrangement uses TRBV4-2 and TRBJ2-2; D uncertain. The CDR3 spans 16 residues. Germline CDR1 LGHNA, CDR2 YNFKEQ. V lost 0 bases and J lost 3, with 11 bases in between. CDR3 in DNA: TGTGCCAGCAGCCAAGATTACAGCGCTCACACCGGGGAGCTGTTTTTT. It translates to CASSQDYSAHTGELFF.

This clone was seen a handful of times. V gene TRBV27 combines with J gene TRBJ1-1, with D possibly matching TRBD1 (6 bases). This CDR3 has 15 amino acids. Germline assignment: CDR1 MNHEY and CDR2 SMNVEV (reference sequence). V was trimmed by 5 bases and J by 5 bases, leaving 18 bases between them. CDR3 coding DNA: TGTGCCAGCAGTACGGGACCCCAGGGGAGGACTGAAGCTTTCTTT. Translated, it gives CASSTGPQGRTEAFF.

The rearrangement uses TRBV7-8 and TRBJ2-5; D may be TRBD1 (5 bases). The CDR3 covers 14 residues. Germline CDR1 SGHVS, CDR2 FQNEAQ. V was cut by 5 bases and J by 2 bases, with 12 bases left in between. As DNA, the CDR3 is TGTGCCAGCAGCCGGAACAGGTATCAAGAGACCCAGTACTTC. This translates into CASSRNRYQETQYF.

As for this clone: Other DNA sequences in the same sample also yield this CDR3. This chain joins TRBV7-2 and TRBJ1-2, with D tentatively TRBD1 (6 bases). Trimming removed 5 bases at V and 5 bases at J, with 9 bases between. CDR3 length equals 12 residues. Germline V gene lookup returns CDR1 SGHTA and CDR2 FQGNSA. The CDR3 DNA is TGTGCCAGCAGCGCACAGGGTTATGGCTACACCTTC. Protein sequence: CASSAQGYGYTF.

This clone has only a few counts. The chain uses TRBV6-6 and TRBJ2-6, with 7 bases identical to TRBD1. This CDR3 contains 16 residues. Trimming cost V 6 bases and J 2 bases; bases outside gene matches: 7. Per the germline V gene, CDR1 is MNHNY and CDR2 is SVGAGI (reference sequence). The CDR3: CASSRQGFAGANVLTF. The CDR3 DNA follows: TGTGCCAGCAGCCGACAGGGCTTCGCTGGGGCCAACGTCCTGACTTTC.

This clone was picked up a small number of times. V is TRBV6-5 and J is TRBJ1-1, with TRBD1 as a possible D gene (6 bases). CDR1 is MNHEY, CDR2 SVGAGI, per germline. Trimming took off 0 bases at V and 1 base at J, with 9 bases between the two ends. The CDR3 is 15 residues long. The CDR3 DNA follows: TGTGCCAGCAGTTACTCCACAGGGAGGAACACTGAAGCTTTCTTT. Residues: CASSYSTGRNTEAFF.

This clone appeared a few times. The CDR3 spells CATSLTRGGSPLHF. CDR3 nucleotides: TGTGCCACCAGCCTTACAAGGGGGGGTTCACCCCTCCACTTT. This rearrangement joins TRBV15 to TRBJ1-6; a weak D match, TRBD1 (6 bases). The CDR3 covers 14 residues. CDR1 and CDR2 from the germline V gene are LNHNV and YYDKDF (reference sequence). Trimming shortened V by 5 bases and J by 9 bases, and 14 bases separated the two germline ends.

The rearrangement links TRBV30 to TRBJ2-7; 7 bases fit TRBD1. Germline trimming cut 4 bases from V and 1 base from J; bases unmatched to any gene: 13. Germline CDR1 is GTSNPN and CDR2 is SVGIG (reference sequence). The CDR3 sequence is 16 residues long. The CDR3 reads CAWIARTGAMSYEQYF. The CDR3 region has the DNA TGTGCCTGGATCGCCCGAACAGGGGCCATGTCCTACGAGCAGTACTTC.

V and J are TRBV27 and TRBJ2-3, with 9 bases matching TRBD2. The CDR3 is 17 amino acids. V was clipped by 5 bases and J by 0 bases; unmatched bases: 9. The V gene's germline CDR1 is MNHEY and CDR2 SMNVEV (reference sequence). The CDR3 coding sequence is TGTGCCAGCAGTCCTAAACTAGCGGGCCTGAGCACAGATACGCAGTATTTT. Encoded protein: CASSPKLAGLSTDTQYF.

DNA of the CDR3: TGCGCCAGCAGCACCCCGGGAAGTGGGGCCAACGTCCTGACTTTC. Protein sequence: CASSTPGSGANVLTF. The chain carries TRBV5-1 and TRBJ2-6; TRBD2 might be the D (5 bases). The CDR3 is made up of 15 amino acids. V lost 4 bases, J lost 3 bases, and 11 bases lay in between. Germline CDR1 is SGHRS and CDR2 is YFSETQ.

The gene calls are TRBV30 and TRBJ2-7; D not certain. This CDR3 contains 14 residues. Trimming took 4 bases from V and 2 from J, leaving 15 bases between them. Looked up from germline, CDR1 is GTSNPN and CDR2 is SVGIG (reference sequence). This CDR3 reads CAWNGGFSAYEQYF. CDR3 DNA sequence: TGTGCCTGGAACGGTGGTTTTAGTGCCTACGAGCAGTACTTC.

In the case of this clone: The same CDR3 is also encoded by other DNA sequences in this sample. The chain has TRBV29-1 and TRBJ1-5, with D unresolved. V was clipped by 4 bases and J by 1 base, with 5 bases between them. CDR3 length: 12 residues. Looked up from germline, CDR1 is SQVTM and CDR2 is ANQGSEA. Here the CDR3 DNA reads TGCAGCGTTGGCGACAGCAATCAGCCCCAGCATTTT. Translation: CSVGDSNQPQHF.

This clone was counted only a few times. This chain joins TRBV10-3 and TRBJ2-1, with 12 bases matching TRBD2. With V trimmed by 0 bases and J by 4 bases, 1 base remained unmatched. The germline V gene encodes CDR1 ENHRY and CDR2 SYGVKD. The CDR3 totals 16 residues. CDR3 residues: CAISESTSGGYNEQFF. Written as DNA, the CDR3 is TGTGCCATCAGTGAGTCCACTAGCGGGGGGTACAATGAGCAGTTCTTC.